The clone carrying this TCR beta chain occurred once. In germline, CDR1 is LNHDA, CDR2 SQIVND (reference sequence). The CDR3 contains 14 residues. Between the trimmed V and J ends, which lost 5 bases and 8 bases, there was a span of 18 bases. The source of the sample is a study of blood T cell repertoires in COVID-19. Study as a whole: Sites across the United States, Italy and Spain contributed samples from acute and convalescent COVID-19. T cells, B-cell-depleted T cells, or PBMCs provided the cDNA or gDNA that served as material.

Under the authors' procedure: Estimates of nucleated cell counts were drawn from the amplification of reference gene primers. This table comes from immunoSEQ multiplex PCR, and its TCRdb copy is limited to in-frame clones, with some not included. The V and J calls and clone size are taken from that table; D and trimming were inferred from the DNA. The sample includes under 60,000 clones, 75% to 80% of them seen just once. The rearrangement joins TRBV19 to TRBJ1-2; possible D gene TRBD1, 5 bases. Material for sequencing was peripheral blood. The TCR originated in a human donor with active or convalescent COVID-19. The donor label of this sample is uncertain. The CDR3 region has the DNA TGTGCCAGTAGTCCCCAGGGACTTCGGGACGGCTACACCTTC. This translates into CASSPQGLRDGYTF.